The clone carrying this TCR beta chain was counted between two and nine times. The antigen remains unidentified. These data are taken from a study of blood T cells in healthy people across ages. The study, taken as a whole, reports: Compared with aged donors, long-lived donors showed fewer expanded clones, suggesting selection.

Together with a sample-barcoded 5' primer, a J-beta primer mix was included in a second PCR lasting roughly 7 to 11 cycles. All cDNA molecules were each tagged by a template-switch adaptor with 12 random nucleotides. MiXCR was run by TCRdb on the 5' RACE reads, yielding one entry per CDR3 protein. The sample holds roughly 680,000 distinct CDR3 sequences; roughly 50% are singletons and the top ten take around 32%. Isolated PBMCs totaled at least 6 million in each sample. This receptor was identified in a woman aged 55-69 years in good health. The sequenced sample consisted of blood.

This CDR3 is CASSLESSNYEQYF. The DNA for the CDR3 is TGTGCCAGCAGCTTAGAGTCTAGCAATTACGAGCAGTACTTC. The rearrangement uses TRBV7-2 and TRBJ2-7, with D perhaps matching TRBD2 (5 bases). CDR1 and CDR2 (germline): SGHTA, FQGNSA. The CDR3 consists of 14 residues. V lost 1 base to trimming and J lost 4 bases, with 11 bases between them.